This is a list of T cell receptor beta chains from one sample in a study of Ad26.COV2.S vaccination and SARS-CoV-2 variants. Sequenced by immunoSEQ multiplex PCR; TCRdb stores in-frame clones only, minus some. The sample shows 300,000 to 400,000 clones, almost 90% of them seen only once. Here the sequenced sample was peripheral blood, taken in a trial of Ad26.COV2.S vaccine versus placebo. All receptors derive from a person aged 18-65 years who received the Ad26.COV2.S COVID-19 vaccine or a placebo. Each CDR3 is given with its conserved first and last residue. Each record gives: clone size, V gene, J gene, D gene, CDR3 protein, CDR3 DNA. A D gene is named only where the DNA matches it firmly. Size values are once, few and many counts, or a class for expanded clones, and some rows have none.

clone size: once
V gene: TRBV6-2/TRBV6-3
J gene: TRBJ2-1
D gene: TRBD2
CDR3 protein: CASSFVRREGPYNEQFF
CDR3 DNA: TGTGCCAGCAGTTTCGTAAGGCGGGAGGGCCCCTACAATGAGCAGTTCTTC

clone size: .
V gene: TRBV5-4
J gene: TRBJ2-3
D gene: .
CDR3 protein: CASSSREQFWDTQYF
CDR3 DNA: TGTGCCAGCAGCTCTAGGGAACAATTTTGGGATACGCAGTATTTT

clone size: once
V gene: TRBV12-3/TRBV12-4
J gene: TRBJ2-7
D gene: TRBD1
CDR3 protein: CASSTGVEQYF
CDR3 DNA: TGTGCCAGCAGTACAGGGGTCGAGCAGTACTTC

clone size: few
V gene: TRBV13
J gene: TRBJ1-6
D gene: .
CDR3 protein: CATTAGSYNSPLHF
CDR3 DNA: TGTGCCACCACGGCGGGGTCCTATAATTCACCCCTCCACTTT

clone size: .
V gene: TRBV3-1/TRBV3-2
J gene: TRBJ1-1
D gene: .
CDR3 protein: CASSPPGRVSAEAFF
CDR3 DNA: TGTGCCAGCAGCCCCCCAGGCAGGGTATCAGCTGAAGCTTTCTTT

clone size: .
V gene: TRBV28
J gene: TRBJ2-3
D gene: .
CDR3 protein: CASRELDTQYF
CDR3 DNA: TGTGCCAGCCGTGAGTTAGATACGCAGTATTTT

clone size: .
V gene: TRBV21-1
J gene: TRBJ1-2
D gene: .
CDR3 protein: CASSKDSGPQYGYTF
CDR3 DNA: TGTGCCAGCAGCAAAGATTCAGGGCCCCAATATGGCTACACCTTC

clone size: .
V gene: TRBV24-1
J gene: TRBJ2-1
D gene: .
CDR3 protein: CATRSGSSYNEQFF
CDR3 DNA: TGTGCCACCAGGAGCGGCAGCTCCTACAATGAGCAGTTCTTC

clone size: few
V gene: TRBV19
J gene: TRBJ1-1
D gene: TRBD1
CDR3 protein: CASSILQGGTEAFF
CDR3 DNA: TGTGCCAGTAGTATTCTCCAGGGGGGCACTGAAGCTTTCTTT

clone size: .
V gene: TRBV7-8
J gene: TRBJ2-7
D gene: .
CDR3 protein: CASSSRQVSYEQYF
CDR3 DNA: TGTGCCAGCAGCTCTAGACAGGTCTCCTACGAGCAGTACTTC

clone size: .
V gene: TRBV9
J gene: TRBJ2-1
D gene: .
CDR3 protein: CASSVGGAEQFF
CDR3 DNA: TGTGCCAGCAGCGTAGGTGGAGCCGAGCAGTTCTTC

clone size: .
V gene: TRBV6-5
J gene: TRBJ1-6
D gene: .
CDR3 protein: CASSLDRPNSPLHF
CDR3 DNA: TGTGCCAGCAGTTTGGACAGACCGAATTCACCCCTCCACTTT

clone size: .
V gene: TRBV3-1/TRBV3-2
J gene: TRBJ1-3
D gene: .
CDR3 protein: CASSLIVGAGNTIYF
CDR3 DNA: TGTGCCAGCAGCCTTATAGTTGGGGCTGGAAACACCATATATTTT

clone size: few
V gene: TRBV7-9
J gene: TRBJ1-1
D gene: .
CDR3 protein: CASSYYPEAFF
CDR3 DNA: TGTGCCAGCAGCTACTACCCAGAAGCTTTCTTT

clone size: .
V gene: TRBV7-2
J gene: TRBJ2-7
D gene: TRBD1
CDR3 protein: CASSKSGQPPYEQYF
CDR3 DNA: TGTGCCAGCAGCAAATCGGGACAGCCCCCCTACGAGCAGTACTTC

clone size: .
V gene: TRBV14
J gene: TRBJ1-2
D gene: .
CDR3 protein: CASSPVVGAPYGYTF
CDR3 DNA: TGTGCCAGCAGCCCAGTGGTAGGCGCTCCCTATGGCTACACCTTC

clone size: .
V gene: TRBV5-6
J gene: TRBJ1-1
D gene: .
CDR3 protein: CASSVGSPRTEAFF
CDR3 DNA: TGTGCCAGCAGCGTGGGTAGCCCGAGGACTGAAGCTTTCTTT

clone size: .
V gene: TRBV19
J gene: TRBJ2-5
D gene: .
CDR3 protein: CASSIDRWVGGTQYF
CDR3 DNA: TGTGCCAGTAGTATCGATCGATGGGTTGGGGGGACCCAGTACTTC

clone size: once
V gene: TRBV19
J gene: TRBJ1-2
D gene: .
CDR3 protein: CASTPPGRQINYGYTF
CDR3 DNA: TGTGCCAGTACCCCTCCGGGACGGCAGATCAACTATGGCTACACCTTC

clone size: .
V gene: TRBV27
J gene: TRBJ2-1
D gene: TRBD1
CDR3 protein: CASRPPGTVYYNEQFF
CDR3 DNA: TGTGCCAGCAGACCGCCCGGGACAGTGTACTACAATGAGCAGTTCTTC

clone size: .
V gene: TRBV11-2
J gene: TRBJ1-1
D gene: .
CDR3 protein: CASSRVTEAFF
CDR3 DNA: TGTGCCAGCAGCCGCGTCACTGAAGCTTTCTTT

clone size: .
V gene: TRBV6-4
J gene: TRBJ2-3
D gene: .
CDR3 protein: CASSDDSESSTDTQYF
CDR3 DNA: TGTGCCAGCAGTGACGATTCGGAATCTAGCACAGATACGCAGTATTTT

clone size: .
V gene: TRBV11-3
J gene: TRBJ1-1
D gene: .
CDR3 protein: CASSARAPNTEAFF
CDR3 DNA: TGTGCCAGCAGCGCCAGGGCCCCGAACACTGAAGCTTTCTTT

clone size: .
V gene: TRBV2
J gene: TRBJ1-4
D gene: .
CDR3 protein: CASTLGGEKLFF
CDR3 DNA: TGTGCCAGCACGCTTGGGGGGGAAAAACTGTTTTTT

clone size: .
V gene: TRBV6-2/TRBV6-3
J gene: TRBJ1-5
D gene: .
CDR3 protein: CASSYSRVQPQHF
CDR3 DNA: TGTGCCAGCAGTTACTCAAGGGTTCAGCCCCAGCATTTT

clone size: .
V gene: TRBV5-1
J gene: TRBJ2-7
D gene: .
CDR3 protein: CASSLGGNYEQYF
CDR3 DNA: TGCGCCAGCAGCTTGGGGGGGAACTACGAGCAGTACTTC

clone size: .
V gene: TRBV14
J gene: TRBJ1-1
D gene: .
CDR3 protein: CASSQDSWGRTEAFF
CDR3 DNA: TGTGCCAGCAGCCAAGATAGTTGGGGAAGGACTGAAGCTTTCTTT

clone size: .
V gene: TRBV7-9
J gene: TRBJ1-2
D gene: TRBD1
CDR3 protein: CASSRTGLIGYGYTF
CDR3 DNA: TGTGCCAGCAGCCGGACAGGCCTAATTGGGTATGGCTACACCTTC

clone size: .
V gene: TRBV4-1
J gene: TRBJ1-4
D gene: .
CDR3 protein: CASSQSQRRAGTATNEKLFF
CDR3 DNA: TGCGCCAGCAGCCAGTCTCAAAGGAGGGCAGGAACCGCAACTAATGAAAAACTGTTTTTT

clone size: once
V gene: TRBV7-3
J gene: TRBJ1-1
D gene: .
CDR3 protein: CASSLNGDTEAFF
CDR3 DNA: TGTGCCAGCAGCTTAAATGGGGACACTGAAGCTTTCTTT

clone size: .
V gene: TRBV6-5
J gene: TRBJ2-1
D gene: TRBD2
CDR3 protein: CASSLAASYNEQFF
CDR3 DNA: TGTGCCAGCAGTCTAGCGGCCTCCTACAATGAGCAGTTCTTC

clone size: .
V gene: TRBV6-5
J gene: TRBJ1-5
D gene: .
CDR3 protein: CASNGGDRSNQPQHF
CDR3 DNA: TGTGCCAGCAACGGAGGCGACCGGAGCAATCAGCCCCAGCATTTT

clone size: .
V gene: TRBV6-5
J gene: TRBJ1-2
D gene: .
CDR3 protein: CASSYREYFPF
CDR3 DNA: TGTGCCAGCAGCTACAGGGAGTATTTCCCCTTC

clone size: few
V gene: TRBV7-9
J gene: TRBJ1-5
D gene: .
CDR3 protein: CASSFSGAGLQPQHF
CDR3 DNA: TGTGCCAGCAGCTTTTCGGGGGCGGGTCTGCAGCCCCAGCATTTT

clone size: .
V gene: TRBV6-6
J gene: TRBJ2-7
D gene: .
CDR3 protein: CASSYSGSYEQYF
CDR3 DNA: TGTGCCAGCAGTTACTCGGGTTCCTACGAGCAGTACTTC

clone size: .
V gene: TRBV7-8
J gene: TRBJ1-2
D gene: TRBD1
CDR3 protein: CASSLRRAGGFYGYTF
CDR3 DNA: TGTGCCAGCAGCTTGAGGCGGGCAGGGGGTTTTTATGGCTACACCTTC

clone size: .
V gene: TRBV5-5
J gene: TRBJ1-2
D gene: TRBD1
CDR3 protein: CASTWGGTGKTWGYTF
CDR3 DNA: TGTGCCAGCACCTGGGGTGGGACAGGGAAAACTTGGGGCTACACCTTC

clone size: .
V gene: TRBV18
J gene: TRBJ2-7
D gene: TRBD1
CDR3 protein: CASSPPMSTGIGWQYF
CDR3 DNA: TGTGCCAGCTCACCACCGATGTCGACAGGGATAGGTTGGCAGTACTTC

clone size: once
V gene: TRBV10-3
J gene: TRBJ2-1
D gene: TRBD2
CDR3 protein: CAISEVGLAVISYNEQFF
CDR3 DNA: TGTGCCATCAGTGAGGTGGGACTAGCGGTAATCTCCTACAATGAGCAGTTCTTC

clone size: .
V gene: TRBV11-2
J gene: TRBJ1-3
D gene: .
CDR3 protein: CASSQTPLSGNTIYF
CDR3 DNA: TGTGCCAGCAGCCAGACGCCGCTCTCTGGAAACACCATATATTTT

clone size: .
V gene: TRBV5-6
J gene: TRBJ1-4
D gene: .
CDR3 protein: CASSSLISATNEKLFF
CDR3 DNA: TGTGCCAGCAGCTCACTTATATCGGCAACTAATGAAAAACTGTTTTTT

clone size: .
V gene: TRBV2
J gene: TRBJ1-5
D gene: .
CDR3 protein: CASSEHNQPQHF
CDR3 DNA: TGTGCCAGCAGTGAACACAATCAGCCCCAGCATTTT

clone size: few
V gene: TRBV28
J gene: TRBJ1-5
D gene: .
CDR3 protein: CASSSFSGSNQPQHF
CDR3 DNA: TGTGCCAGCAGTTCTTTTTCGGGTAGCAATCAGCCCCAGCATTTT

clone size: once
V gene: TRBV29-1
J gene: TRBJ2-2
D gene: TRBD2
CDR3 protein: CSALGLAGGPDTGELFF
CDR3 DNA: TGCAGCGCCTTAGGACTAGCGGGAGGGCCGGACACCGGGGAGCTGTTTTTT

clone size: .
V gene: TRBV9
J gene: TRBJ2-7
D gene: .
CDR3 protein: CASSVEAGSVPSYEQYF
CDR3 DNA: TGTGCCAGCAGCGTAGAGGCTGGCTCAGTCCCTTCCTACGAGCAGTACTTC

clone size: .
V gene: TRBV30
J gene: TRBJ2-1
D gene: .
CDR3 protein: CAWSFFNEQFF
CDR3 DNA: TGTGCCTGGTCCTTTTTTAATGAGCAGTTCTTC

clone size: .
V gene: TRBV28
J gene: TRBJ2-1
D gene: TRBD2
CDR3 protein: CASSLFFRGSGENNEQFF
CDR3 DNA: TGTGCCAGCAGTTTATTTTTCCGCGGTAGCGGGGAAAACAATGAGCAGTTCTTC

clone size: .
V gene: TRBV2
J gene: TRBJ1-2
D gene: TRBD1
CDR3 protein: CASRAPGGLDTF
CDR3 DNA: TGTGCCAGCAGGGCGCCAGGGGGCTTGGACACCTTC

clone size: .
V gene: TRBV27
J gene: TRBJ2-2
D gene: .
CDR3 protein: CASSLSFPGELFF
CDR3 DNA: TGTGCCAGCAGTTTATCGTTCCCCGGGGAGCTGTTTTTT

clone size: once
V gene: TRBV3-1/TRBV3-2
J gene: TRBJ1-1
D gene: .
CDR3 protein: CASSSMRRAQAHERAFF
CDR3 DNA: TGTGCCAGCAGCTCCATGCGTCGGGCACAGGCCCACGAGAGGGCTTTCTTT

clone size: .
V gene: TRBV6-1
J gene: TRBJ1-5
D gene: .
CDR3 protein: CASSEVTSLYSNQPQHF
CDR3 DNA: TGTGCCAGCAGTGAAGTTACCAGCCTCTATAGCAATCAGCCCCAGCATTTT

clone size: .
V gene: TRBV12-3/TRBV12-4
J gene: TRBJ2-3
D gene: .
CDR3 protein: CASSVYPPDTQYF
CDR3 DNA: TGTGCCAGCAGCGTCTATCCCCCAGATACGCAGTATTTT